This T cell receptor beta chain was profiled in a study of control samples from healthy donors and cancer patients. CDR3 length equals 15 residues. Germline V gene sequence: CDR1 SGDLS, CDR2 YYNGEE. With V trimmed by 0 bases and J by 8 bases, 7 bases remained unmatched. Sequenced by immunoSEQ multiplex PCR; TCRdb stores in-frame clones only, minus some. The sample records approximately 140,000 clones, 90% to 95% being singletons. Sample: blood. This sequence was found in a middle-aged man in good health. The chain recombines TRBV9 with TRBJ2-1, with 8 nucleotides matching TRBD2. Here the CDR3 DNA reads TGTGCCAGCAGCGTAGGCACTAGCGGTAGCCATGAGCAGTTCTTC. It specifies CASSVGTSGSHEQFF.